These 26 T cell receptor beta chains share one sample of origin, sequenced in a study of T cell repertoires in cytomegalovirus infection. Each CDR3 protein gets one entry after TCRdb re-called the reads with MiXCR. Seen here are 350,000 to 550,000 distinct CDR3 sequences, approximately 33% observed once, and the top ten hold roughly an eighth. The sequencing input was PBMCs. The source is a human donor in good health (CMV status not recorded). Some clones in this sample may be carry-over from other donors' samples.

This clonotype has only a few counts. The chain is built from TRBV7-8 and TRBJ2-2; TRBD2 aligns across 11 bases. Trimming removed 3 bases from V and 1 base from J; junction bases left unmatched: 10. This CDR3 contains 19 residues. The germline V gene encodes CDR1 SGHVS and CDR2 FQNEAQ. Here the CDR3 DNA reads TGTGCCAGCAGCTTTGTCTTGTTAGCGGGGGGGCGGAACACCGGGGAGCTGTTTTTT. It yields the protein CASSFVLLAGGRNTGELFF.

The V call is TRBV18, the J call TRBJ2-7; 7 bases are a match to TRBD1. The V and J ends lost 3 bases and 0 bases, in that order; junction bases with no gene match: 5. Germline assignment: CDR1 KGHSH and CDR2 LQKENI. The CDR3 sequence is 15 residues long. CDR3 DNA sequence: TGTGCCAGCTCACCCACCCAGGGGGTCTCCTACGAGCAGTACTTC. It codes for CASSPTQGVSYEQYF.

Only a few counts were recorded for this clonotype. The CDR3 protein is CASSLGGGSSYNSPLHF. CDR3 coding DNA: TGTGCCAGCAGCTTAGGGGGGGGAAGCTCCTATAATTCACCCCTCCACTTT. This chain uses TRBV7-6 with TRBJ1-6; perhaps TRBD1 as D (5 bases). V was shortened by 1 base and J by 0 bases, with 10 bases between the two germline ends. The CDR3 contains 17 residues. The germline CDR1 and CDR2 sequences are SGHVS and FNYEAQ.

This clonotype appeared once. CDR3 DNA sequence: TGTGCCAGTAGTCCCACGGAATTATCCCTCCACTTT. Amino acids: CASSPTELSLHF. V and J are TRBV19 and TRBJ1-6; D remains ambiguous. V dropped 5 bases and J dropped 14 bases, with 13 bases sitting between them. Germline-derived CDR1 and CDR2 are LNHDA and SQIVND (reference sequence). The CDR3 spans 12 residues.

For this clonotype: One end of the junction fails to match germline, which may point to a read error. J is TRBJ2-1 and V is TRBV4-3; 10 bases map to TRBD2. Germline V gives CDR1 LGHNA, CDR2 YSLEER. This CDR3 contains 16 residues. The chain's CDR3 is CARSQDITSGAQRPFF. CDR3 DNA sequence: TGCGCCCGCAGCCAAGATATCACTAGCGGGGCTCAGCGTCCGTTCTTC.

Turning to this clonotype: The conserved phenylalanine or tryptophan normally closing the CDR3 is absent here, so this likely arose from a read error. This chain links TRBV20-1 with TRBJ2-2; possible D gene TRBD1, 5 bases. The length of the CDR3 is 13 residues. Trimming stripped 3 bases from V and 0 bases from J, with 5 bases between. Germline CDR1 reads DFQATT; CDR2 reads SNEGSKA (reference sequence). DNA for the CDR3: TGCAGTGCTAGGGACACGAACACCGGGGAGCTGTTTTGT. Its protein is CSARDTNTGELFC.

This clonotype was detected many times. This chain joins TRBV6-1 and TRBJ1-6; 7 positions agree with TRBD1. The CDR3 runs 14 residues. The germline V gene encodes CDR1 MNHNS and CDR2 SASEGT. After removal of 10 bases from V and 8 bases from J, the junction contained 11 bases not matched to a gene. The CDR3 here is CATHPGTADSPLHF. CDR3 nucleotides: TGTGCCACCCATCCCGGGACAGCTGATTCACCCCTCCACTTT.

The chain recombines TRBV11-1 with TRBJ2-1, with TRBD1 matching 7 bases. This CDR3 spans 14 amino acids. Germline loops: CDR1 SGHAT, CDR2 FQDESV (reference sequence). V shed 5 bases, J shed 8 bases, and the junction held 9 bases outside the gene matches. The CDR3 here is CASSPSGQADEQFF. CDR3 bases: TGTGCCAGCAGCCCCAGCGGACAGGCTGATGAGCAGTTCTTC.

CDR3 protein: CASSQVIRLYGYTF. Written as DNA, the CDR3 is TGCGCCAGCAGCCAAGTAATACGCCTCTATGGCTACACCTTC. The genes are TRBV4-1 and TRBJ1-2; D is undetermined. Germline V gene lookup returns CDR1 MGHRA and CDR2 YSYEKL. V shed 1 base and J shed 4 bases, with 10 bases lying between them. The CDR3 runs to 14 residues.

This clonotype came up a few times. The chain's CDR3 is CASSVGSSGGLPGTGEQFF. CDR3 bases: TGTGCCAGCAGCGTCGGGTCTAGCGGGGGCCTTCCGGGGACGGGTGAGCAGTTCTTC. The J gene is TRBJ2-1, the V gene TRBV9; 10 bases line up with TRBD2. CDR3 size: 19 residues. Germline V gives CDR1 SGDLS, CDR2 YYNGEE. V shed 2 bases, J shed 9 bases, and the junction held 20 bases outside the gene matches.

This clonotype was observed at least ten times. The CDR3 sequence: CASSLRTGGDQPQHF. In nucleotides, the CDR3 is TGTGCCAGCAGCTTACGGACAGGGGGCGATCAGCCCCAGCATTTT. J is TRBJ1-5 and V is TRBV7-6, with 11 bases lining up with TRBD1. V lost 2 bases, J lost 5 bases, and 2 bases stayed unmatched. Germline-derived CDR1 and CDR2 are SGHVS and FNYEAQ. This CDR3 is 15 amino acids long.

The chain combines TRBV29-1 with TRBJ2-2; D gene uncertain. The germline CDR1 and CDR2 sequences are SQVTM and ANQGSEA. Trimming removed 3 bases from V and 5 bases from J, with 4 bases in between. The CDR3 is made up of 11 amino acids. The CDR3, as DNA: TGCAGCGTTGAGGGGACCGGGGAGCTGTTTTTT. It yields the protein CSVEGTGELFF.

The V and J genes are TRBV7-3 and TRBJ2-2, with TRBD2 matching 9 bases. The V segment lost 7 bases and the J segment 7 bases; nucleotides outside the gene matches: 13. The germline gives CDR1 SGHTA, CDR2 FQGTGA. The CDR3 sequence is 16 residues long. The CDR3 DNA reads TGTGCCAGCACGCGCGGCGGCGGGGGGGGACACGGGGAGCTGTTTTTT. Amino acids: CASTRGGGGGHGELFF.

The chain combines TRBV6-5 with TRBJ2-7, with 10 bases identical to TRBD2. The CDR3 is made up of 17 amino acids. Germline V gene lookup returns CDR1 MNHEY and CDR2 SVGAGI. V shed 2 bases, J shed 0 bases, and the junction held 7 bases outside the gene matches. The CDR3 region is CASSYRTSGYPSYEQYF. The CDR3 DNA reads TGTGCCAGCAGTTACCGGACTAGCGGATACCCCTCCTACGAGCAGTACTTC.

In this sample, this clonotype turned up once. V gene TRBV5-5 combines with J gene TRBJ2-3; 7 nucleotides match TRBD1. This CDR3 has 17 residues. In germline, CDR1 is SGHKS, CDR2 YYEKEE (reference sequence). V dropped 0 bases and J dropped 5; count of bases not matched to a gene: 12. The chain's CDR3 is CASSLARTGNVIDTQYF. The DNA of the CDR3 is TGTGCCAGCAGCTTGGCCAGGACAGGAAATGTGATAGATACGCAGTATTTT.

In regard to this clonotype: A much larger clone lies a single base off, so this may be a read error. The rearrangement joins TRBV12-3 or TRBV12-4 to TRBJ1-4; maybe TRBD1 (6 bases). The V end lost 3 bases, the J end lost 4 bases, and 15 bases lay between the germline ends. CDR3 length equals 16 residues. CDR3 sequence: CASSLCLQQGNEKLFF. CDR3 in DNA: TGTGCCAGCAGTTTGTGTCTCCAACAGGGTAATGAAAAACTGTTTTTT.

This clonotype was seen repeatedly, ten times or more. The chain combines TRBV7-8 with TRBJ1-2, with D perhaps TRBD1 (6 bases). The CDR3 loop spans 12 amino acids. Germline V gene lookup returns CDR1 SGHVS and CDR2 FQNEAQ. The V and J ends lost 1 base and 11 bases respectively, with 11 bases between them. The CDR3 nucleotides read TGTGCCAGCAGCTTAGTGTCAGGGGCATACACCTTC. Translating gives CASSLVSGAYTF.

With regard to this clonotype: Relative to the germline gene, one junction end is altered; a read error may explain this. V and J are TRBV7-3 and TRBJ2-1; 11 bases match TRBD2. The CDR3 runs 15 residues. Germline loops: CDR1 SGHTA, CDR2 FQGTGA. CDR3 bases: TGTGCCAGCAGCCCGGGACTAGCGGCCTACAATGAGCAGGTCTTC. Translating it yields CASSPGLAAYNEQVF.

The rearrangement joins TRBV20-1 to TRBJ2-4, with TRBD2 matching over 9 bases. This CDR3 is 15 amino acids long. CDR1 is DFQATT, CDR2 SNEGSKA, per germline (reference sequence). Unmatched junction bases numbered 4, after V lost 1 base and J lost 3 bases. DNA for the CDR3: TGCAGTGCTAGAGGGCGGGGGGGTTACAAAAACATTCAGTACTTC. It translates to CSARGRGGYKNIQYF.

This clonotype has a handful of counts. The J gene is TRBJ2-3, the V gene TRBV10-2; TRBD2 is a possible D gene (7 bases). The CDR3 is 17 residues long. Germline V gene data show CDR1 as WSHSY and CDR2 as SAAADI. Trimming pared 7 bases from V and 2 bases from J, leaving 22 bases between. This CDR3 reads CASTPWGGGEITDTQYF. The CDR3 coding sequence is TGCGCCAGCACCCCCTGGGGAGGGGGTGAAATCACAGATACGCAGTATTTT.

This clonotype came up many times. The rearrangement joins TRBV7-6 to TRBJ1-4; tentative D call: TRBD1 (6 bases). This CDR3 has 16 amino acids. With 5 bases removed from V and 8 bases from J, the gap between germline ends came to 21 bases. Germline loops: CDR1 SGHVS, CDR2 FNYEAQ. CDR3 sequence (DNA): TGTGCCAGCAGCCTACGACAGGCCACGACTAGGGAAAAACTGTTTTTT. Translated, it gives CASSLRQATTREKLFF.

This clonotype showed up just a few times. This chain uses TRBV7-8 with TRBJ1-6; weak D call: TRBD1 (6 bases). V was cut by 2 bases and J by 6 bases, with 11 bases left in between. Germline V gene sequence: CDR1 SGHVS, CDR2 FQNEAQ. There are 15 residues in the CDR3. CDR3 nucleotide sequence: TGTGCCAGCAGCTTACAGGGGCTGGGTAATTCACCCCTCCACTTT. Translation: CASSLQGLGNSPLHF.

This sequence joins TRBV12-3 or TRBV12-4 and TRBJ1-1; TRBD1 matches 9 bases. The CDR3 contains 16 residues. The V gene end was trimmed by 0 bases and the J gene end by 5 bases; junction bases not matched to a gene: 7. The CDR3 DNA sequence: TGTGCCAGCAGTTTAGCCTGGGACAGGGTGGAGACTGAAGCTTTCTTT. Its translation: CASSLAWDRVETEAFF.

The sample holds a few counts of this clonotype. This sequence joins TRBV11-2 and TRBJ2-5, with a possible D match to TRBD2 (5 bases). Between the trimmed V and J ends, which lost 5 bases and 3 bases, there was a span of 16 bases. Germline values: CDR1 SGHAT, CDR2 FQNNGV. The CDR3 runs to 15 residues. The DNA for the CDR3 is TGTGCCAGCAGCCGCTACTGGGGAGAAGAAGAGACCCAGTACTTC. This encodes CASSRYWGEEETQYF. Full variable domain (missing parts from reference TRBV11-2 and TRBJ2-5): EAGVAQSPRYKIIEKRQSVAFWCNPISGHATLYWYQQILGQGPKLLIQFQNNGVVDDSQLPKDRFSAERLKGVDSTLKIQPAKLEDSAVYLCASSRYWGEEETQYFGPGTRLLVL.

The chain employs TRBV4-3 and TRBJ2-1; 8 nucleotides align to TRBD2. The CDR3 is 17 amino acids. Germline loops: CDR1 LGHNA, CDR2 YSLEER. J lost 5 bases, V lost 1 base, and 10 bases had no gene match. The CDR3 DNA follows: TGCGCCAGCAGCCAAGTTACTCGGGGGGGGGCGGACAATGAGCAGTTCTTC. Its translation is CASSQVTRGGADNEQFF.

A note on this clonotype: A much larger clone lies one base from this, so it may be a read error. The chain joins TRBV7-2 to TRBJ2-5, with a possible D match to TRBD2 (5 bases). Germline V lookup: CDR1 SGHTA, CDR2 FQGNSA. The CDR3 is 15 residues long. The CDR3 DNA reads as TGTGACAGCAGCTTAGAAGGAAGGAGGCAAGAGACCCAGTACTTC. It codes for CDSSLEGRRQETQYF.